Listed here are 8 T cell receptor beta chains from one sample, sequenced in a study of post-analysis software for immune sequencing data. Study results and limitations: TRBV5-6, TRBV5-1 and TRBV20-1 were among a handful of TRBV segments more frequent in patients than controls.

No antigen has been identified for these receptors. Prepared TCR beta cDNA libraries contained unique molecular identifiers. MiXCR, applied by TCRdb to the PCR reads, yields one record per CDR3 protein. The sample contains about 540,000 distinct CDR3 sequences, around 31% of which appear only once. The source material was blood. Source of these receptors: a girl aged 2-17 years with multiple sclerosis.

This clonotype was seen more than once but under ten times. The chain uses TRBV29-1 and TRBJ2-3; D is unresolved. This CDR3 contains 19 residues. Germline CDR1 SQVTM, CDR2 ANQGSEA. V was trimmed by 7 bases and J by 2 bases, leaving 31 bases between them. The CDR3 DNA sequence: TGCAGCGCCGGTAGGCTATTCCAGTCCCGGCACGGCGACACAGATACGCAGTATTTT. Translated: CSAGRLFQSRHGDTDTQYF.

Turning to this clonotype: A much more abundant neighbour one base away suggests this may be a read error. The chain is built from TRBV20-1 and TRBJ2-1; 10 nucleotides agree with TRBD2. The J call may be wrong; the DNA end is better matched by TRBJ2-7. The germline CDR1 and CDR2 sequences are DFQATT and SNEGSKA (reference sequence). This CDR3 is 17 amino acids long. CDR3 bases: TGCAGCTGGGAGAATAGCGGGGGGTCATTCTCCTACAATGAGCAGTACTTC. Translated: CSWENSGGSFSYNEQYF.

This clonotype appeared a single time. One end of the junction does not line up with germline, which may come from a read error. The chain links TRBV27 to TRBJ2-7; D not resolved. The CDR3 contains 14 residues. Per germline, CDR1 MNHEY and CDR2 SMNVEV (reference sequence). The CDR3 sequence is CAGSLLGSSYEQYF. The CDR3 DNA reads TGTGCCGGCAGTTTATTGGGCAGCTCCTACGAGCAGTACTTC.

This clonotype occurred a few times. The V and J genes are TRBV12-3 or TRBV12-4 and TRBJ2-7; TRBD1 matches at 7 bases. J gave up 2 bases and V 7 bases, and 5 bases lay outside the gene matches. The CDR3 has 13 amino acids. CDR3 amino acids: CASTRQGPYEQYF. The CDR3 coding sequence is TGTGCCAGCACCCGACAGGGTCCCTACGAGCAGTACTTC.

In this sample, this clonotype turned up a few times. The rearrangement joins TRBV11-2 to TRBJ2-5; TRBD1 or TRBD2 may be the D gene (5 bases each). Per germline, CDR1 SGHAT and CDR2 FQNNGV. Trimming cost V 4 bases and J 3 bases, with 15 bases left between them. The CDR3 runs 15 residues. In nucleotides, the CDR3 is TGTGCCAGCAGCTCCCGGGACCTTGAGAAAGAGACCCAGTACTTC. Protein: CASSSRDLEKETQYF.

V gene TRBV5-6 combines with J gene TRBJ2-3; D might be TRBD1 (5 bases). In germline, CDR1 is SGHDT, CDR2 YYEEEE. This CDR3 spans 14 amino acids. V was pared by 1 base and J by 6 bases, with 12 bases between. The CDR3 reads CASSLHRLEDTQYF. The CDR3 nucleotides read TGTGCCAGCAGCTTGCACAGGTTGGAGGATACGCAGTATTTT.

V gene TRBV7-9 combines with J gene TRBJ1-4; D gene uncertain. V was pared by 5 bases and J by 3 bases, with 19 bases between. CDR1 and CDR2 from the germline V gene are SEHNR and FQNEAQ (reference sequence). The length of the CDR3 is 17 residues. This chain's CDR3 is CASSQPTRALSNEKLFF. The CDR3 DNA follows: TGTGCCAGCAGCCAACCTACGAGGGCATTATCTAATGAAAAACTGTTTTTT.

This clonotype was observed once. J is TRBJ1-4 and V is TRBV18, with D possibly being TRBD1 (5 bases). The CDR3 contains 13 residues. Germline-derived CDR1 and CDR2 are KGHSH and LQKENI. V lost 4 bases, J lost 5 bases, and 8 bases lay in between. Here the CDR3 reads CASSRRGNEKLFF. The DNA of the CDR3 is TGTGCCAGCTCACGACGGGGGAATGAAAAACTGTTTTTT.